The T cell receptor (beta chain) under discussion was sequenced for a study of early T cells in non-severe SARS-CoV-2 infection. Looking at the study overall: It was bulk RNA from unsorted whole blood that was sequenced, and the chains were unpaired.

Findings and caveats of the study: The study's VDJdb matching favored anti-spike CD8 responses and missed private and CD4 specificities.

As part of library construction, unique molecular identifiers were attached to individual cDNA molecules. TCRdb used MiXCR to reprocess the 5' RACE reads, holding one entry per CDR3 protein. The data show some 54,000 distinct CDR3 sequences, 10% seen once. This clonotype was detected many times. Its specificity is not known. The ends were cut back, 5 bases at V and 6 bases at J, with 16 bases in the middle. The CDR3 has 14 residues. The sample comprised whole blood. The receptor was isolated from an adult who was a healthcare worker with PCR-confirmed SARS-CoV-2 infection or an uninfected control (not recorded which). J is TRBJ2-5 and V is TRBV12-3 or TRBV12-4, with a weak D call TRBD2 (6 bases). This CDR3 is CASSTPGVQQTQYF. CDR3 DNA sequence: TGTGCCAGCAGTACCCCGGGGGTTCAACAGACCCAGTACTTC.